The clone carrying this T cell receptor beta chain appeared once. Its antigen is not known. TCRdb keeps only in-frame clones here, not all; method: immunoSEQ multiplex PCR. The sample lists about 110,000 clones, 75% to 90% occurring once. The sample originates from a study of T cell responses to AZD1222 COVID-19 vaccine. The wider study: Doses given second, at about 4 or about 12 weeks, were pooled. Regarding the study as a whole: Sampled repertoires all dated from after the peak T cell response. The study found Spike-specific TCR breadth and depth rose after two AZD1222 doses.

V trimming: 6 bases; J trimming: 6 bases; junction bases outside the gene matches: 5. The CDR3 is made up of 14 amino acids. CDR1 KGHSH and CDR2 LQKENI come from the germline V gene. The receptor was isolated from an adult in good health. Sequencing was performed on peripheral blood, taken on day 0 of AZD1222 vaccination. The chain has TRBV18 and TRBJ2-1; 10 bases are a match to TRBD2. The CDR3 loop reads CASSRAGGSNEQFF. The CDR3 DNA is TGTGCCAGCTCGAGAGCGGGAGGGAGCAATGAGCAGTTCTTC.